What follows are 14 T cell receptor beta chains derived from one specimen sequenced in a study of cytomegalovirus exposure and HLA in healthy donors. Researchers ran the PCR with 60 Vbeta and 13 Jbeta primers. Repertoires were generated with immunoSEQ multiplex PCR, while TCRdb's copy carries only in-frame clones and drops some. Among 110,000 or so clones listed, around 66% were seen once. The sequenced material came from PBMCs. These receptors originate from a man in his late teens or twenties in good health and CMV-seropositive.

The chain couples TRBV19 to TRBJ2-3; 9 nucleotides line up with TRBD1. V gave up 7 bases and J gave up 4 bases; unmatched junction bases: 9. This CDR3 has 15 amino acids. CDR1 and CDR2 from the germline V gene are LNHDA and SQIVND (reference sequence). CDR3 nucleotide sequence: TGTGCCAGTAATACCGGGACAGGGTTGCCAGATACGCAGTATTTT. Amino acids: CASNTGTGLPDTQYF.

In its sample, this clone was seen once. V is TRBV2 and J is TRBJ1-1, with 12 bases aligning to TRBD1. In germline, CDR1 is SNHLY, CDR2 FYNNEI. V was pared by 7 bases and J by 6 bases, with 9 bases of the junction left unmatched. The CDR3 loop spans 15 amino acids. The CDR3 DNA follows: TGTGCCAGCACCCGGGACAGGGGGCGATCAGCTGAAGCTTTCTTT. This sequence encodes CASTRDRGRSAEAFF.

The chain employs TRBV2 and TRBJ1-1; the match to TRBD1 covers 8 bases. The CDR3 extends over 16 amino acids. With V trimmed by 6 bases and J by 1 base, 10 bases remained unmatched. Germline V gene data show CDR1 as SNHLY and CDR2 as FYNNEI. The CDR3 DNA reads TGTGCCAGCAGACAAGTATACGGACAGGGGAACACTGAAGCTTTCTTT. Protein product: CASRQVYGQGNTEAFF.

CDR3 nucleotide sequence: TGTGCCAGCAGCTTAAGCGGGCACCAAGAGACCCAGTACTTC. Residues: CASSLSGHQETQYF. The chain recombines TRBV7-6 with TRBJ2-5, with D maybe TRBD2 (6 bases). The CDR3 spans 14 residues. V was shortened by 2 bases and J by 0 bases, with 7 bases between the two germline ends. CDR1 SGHVS and CDR2 FNYEAQ come from the germline V gene.

The chain joins TRBV7-7 to TRBJ2-3; weak D call: TRBD1 (7 bases). Germline V lookup: CDR1 SSHAT, CDR2 FNYEAQ (reference sequence). V dropped 5 bases and J dropped 3 bases, with 12 bases sitting between them. CDR3 length: 14 residues. The CDR3 sequence is CASSAGGRTDTQYF. CDR3 bases: TGTGCCAGCAGCGCAGGGGGGAGGACAGATACGCAGTATTTT.

The chain combines TRBV30 with TRBJ2-3, with D perhaps matching TRBD2 (6 bases). V lost 2 bases and J 1 base, leaving 13 bases between the germline ends. There are 15 residues in the CDR3. Germline CDR1 and CDR2: GTSNPN and SVGIG (reference sequence). This chain's CDR3 is CAWSIGGIGTDTQYF. In DNA, the CDR3 is TGTGCCTGGAGTATAGGAGGGATTGGCACAGATACGCAGTATTTT.

This clone appeared a few times. The V call is TRBV7-9, the J call TRBJ2-3, with TRBD2 matching 7 bases. With 11 bases clipped from V and 3 bases from J, the junction kept 8 bases outside the gene matches. In germline, CDR1 is SEHNR, CDR2 FQNEAQ (reference sequence). This CDR3 comprises 13 residues. This chain's CDR3 is CAGRGSSTDTQYF. In nucleotides, the CDR3 is TGTGCCGGGAGGGGTAGTTCAACAGATACGCAGTATTTT.

The rearrangement uses TRBV5-1 and TRBJ1-6, with D unclear. Germline CDR1 and CDR2: SGHRS and YFSETQ. The CDR3 loop spans 17 amino acids. The V and J ends lost 4 bases and 9 bases respectively, with 23 bases between them. CDR3 DNA: TGCGCCAGCAGCGCGGTTGGGGAGAGAGGCTTTTTTTCACCCCTCCACTTT. The encoded protein is CASSAVGERGFFSPLHF. The entire variable domain, with the rest obtained from reference TRBV5-1 and TRBJ1-6, is as follows: KAGVTQTPRYLIKTRGQQVTLSCSPISGHRSVSWYQQTPGQGLQFLFEYFSETQRNKGNFPGRFSGRQFSNSRSEMNVSTLELGDSALYLCASSAVGERGFFSPLHFGNGTRLTVT.

This clone was seen just once. V gene TRBV6-6 combines with J gene TRBJ1-2; D perhaps matches TRBD1 (5 bases). CDR1 is MNHNY and CDR2 is SVGAGI in the germline V gene (reference sequence). The V end was cut by 7 bases, the J end by 4 bases, with 16 bases between. The CDR3 loop spans 14 amino acids. The CDR3 loop is CASNKDGGVYGYTF. CDR3 sequence (DNA): TGTGCCAGCAATAAAGACGGGGGAGTCTATGGCTACACCTTC.

V usage is TRBV6-5 and J usage is TRBJ2-7; 7 nucleotides agree with TRBD2. The CDR3 sequence is 16 residues long. The junction had 7 bases not matched to a gene; V was cut back by 0 bases and J by 2 bases. Per the germline V gene, CDR1 is MNHEY and CDR2 is SVGAGI. The CDR3 sequence is CASSYSTSFSPYEQYF. The CDR3 DNA is TGTGCCAGCAGTTACTCGACTAGCTTTAGCCCCTACGAGCAGTACTTC.

J is TRBJ2-2 and V is TRBV7-9; TRBD1 is a possible D gene (7 bases). V was clipped by 5 bases and J by 7 bases, with 14 bases between them. Germline CDR1 is SEHNR and CDR2 is FQNEAQ (reference sequence). The CDR3 contains 14 residues. In DNA form, the CDR3 reads TGTGCCAGCAGCGAAGGGACAGCGGGCGGGGAGCTGTTTTTT. Translation: CASSEGTAGGELFF.

The V and J genes are TRBV5-1 and TRBJ2-1, with 8 bases identical to TRBD2. The germline V gene encodes CDR1 SGHRS and CDR2 YFSETQ. The CDR3 length is 16 residues. The ends lost 3 bases at V and 8 bases at J; junction bases unmatched: 13. Here the CDR3 DNA reads TGCGCCAGCAGCTCGCCCCCGGGGGGGCCATTCGATGAGCAGTTCTTC. As protein: CASSSPPGGPFDEQFF.

V gene TRBV28 combines with J gene TRBJ1-6; D remains ambiguous. CDR1 MDHEN and CDR2 SYDVKM come from the germline V gene. The CDR3 contains 13 residues. V was pared by 4 bases and J by 7 bases, with 8 bases between. As DNA, the CDR3 is TGTGCCAGCAGTTGGCCCCTCAATTCACCCCTCCACTTT. It codes for CASSWPLNSPLHF.

The chain combines TRBV10-3 with TRBJ2-2; TRBD2 matches 11 bases. Trimming removed 6 bases from V and 7 bases from J; junction bases left unmatched: 1. Germline CDR1 and CDR2: ENHRY and SYGVKD. The CDR3 consists of 13 residues. The CDR3 nucleotides are TGTGCCATCAGGGGGACTAGCGGCGGGGAGCTGTTTTTT. Translating gives CAIRGTSGGELFF.